What follows describes a single T cell receptor beta chain. Its antigen is not known. The data are from a study of CD8+ T cells in alopecia areata. Study as a whole: Treated individuals took tofacitinib by mouth, 5 to 10 mg twice daily. Study-wide results and limits: Lesional scalp displayed greater clonality than normal scalp, most notably in alopecia totalis/universalis.

Extraction of RNA preceded its reverse transcription into cDNA, which served as the sequencing template. Data came from immunoSEQ multiplex PCR; TCRdb stores just in-frame clones and leaves some out. The sample includes 200,000 to 250,000 clones, under 40% of them seen just once. The CDR3 is 10 residues long. The V end was cut by 3 bases, the J end by 13 bases, with 10 bases between. Germline V lookup: CDR1 DFQATT, CDR2 SNEGSKA (reference sequence). Treatment here: oral pan-JAK inhibitor, 5-10 mg twice daily. V is TRBV20-1 and J is TRBJ2-1; the D is unclear. Sequences were derived from CD4+ T cells sorted from blood, sampled around week 30, from a patient treated with tofacitinib. The TCR was taken from a human donor with alopecia areata. The CDR3 spells CSASIQAQFF. The CDR3 DNA reads TGCAGTGCTAGTATCCAGGCTCAGTTCTTC.